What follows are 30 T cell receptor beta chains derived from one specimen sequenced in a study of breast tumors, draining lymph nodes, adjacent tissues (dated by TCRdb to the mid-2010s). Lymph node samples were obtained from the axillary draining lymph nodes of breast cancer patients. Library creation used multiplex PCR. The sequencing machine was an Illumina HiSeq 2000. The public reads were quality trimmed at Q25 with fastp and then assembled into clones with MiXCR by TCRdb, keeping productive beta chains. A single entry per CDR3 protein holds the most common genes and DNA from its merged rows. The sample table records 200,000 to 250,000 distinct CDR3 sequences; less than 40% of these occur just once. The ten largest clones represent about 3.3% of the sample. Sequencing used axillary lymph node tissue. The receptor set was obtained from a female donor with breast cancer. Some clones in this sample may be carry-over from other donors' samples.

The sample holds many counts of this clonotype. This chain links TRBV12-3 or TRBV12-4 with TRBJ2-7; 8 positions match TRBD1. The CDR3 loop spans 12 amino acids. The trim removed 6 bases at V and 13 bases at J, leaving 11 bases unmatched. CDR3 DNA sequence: TGTGCCAGCAGCCCGTCCCGGCAGGGGGCTTACTTC. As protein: CASSPSRQGAYF.

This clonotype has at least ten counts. The CDR3 DNA follows: TGTGCCAGTAGTCCACGCGACAGACTACTCAACTATGGCTACACCTTC. This codes for CASSPRDRLLNYGYTF. The chain uses TRBV19 and TRBJ1-2; D is perhaps TRBD1 (5 bases). The CDR3 is 16 residues long. Germline loops: CDR1 LNHDA, CDR2 SQIVND (reference sequence). Trimming pared 5 bases from V and 2 bases from J, leaving 18 bases between. The full variable domain, rest sourced from reference TRBV19 and TRBJ1-2, is DGGITQSPKYLFRKEGQNVTLSCEQNLNHDAMYWYRQDPGQGLRLIYYSQIVNDFQKGDIAEGYSVSREKKESFPLTVTSAQKNPTAFYLCASSPRDRLLNYGYTFGSGTRLTVV.

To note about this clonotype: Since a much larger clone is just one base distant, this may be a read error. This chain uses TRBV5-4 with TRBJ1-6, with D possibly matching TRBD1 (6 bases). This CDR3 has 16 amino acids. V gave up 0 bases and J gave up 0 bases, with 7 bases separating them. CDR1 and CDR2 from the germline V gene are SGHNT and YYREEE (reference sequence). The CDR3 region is CASSLGGASYNSPLHF. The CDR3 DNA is TGTGCCAGCAGCTTGGGGGGGGCCTCCTATAATTCACCCCTCCACTTT.

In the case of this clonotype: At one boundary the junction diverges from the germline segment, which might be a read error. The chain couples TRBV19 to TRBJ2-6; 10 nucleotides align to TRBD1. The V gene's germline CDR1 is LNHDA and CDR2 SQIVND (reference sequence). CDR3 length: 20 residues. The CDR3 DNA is TGTGCCAGTAGCGACCAGCCCCCGGGACAGGGGTTTGCTGGGGCCACCGTCCTGACTTTC. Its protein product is CASSDQPPGQGFAGATVLTF.

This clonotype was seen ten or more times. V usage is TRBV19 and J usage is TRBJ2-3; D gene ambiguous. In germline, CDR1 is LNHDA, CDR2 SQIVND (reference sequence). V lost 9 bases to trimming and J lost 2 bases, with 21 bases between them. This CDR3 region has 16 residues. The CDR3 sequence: CASKKSVGSYTDTQYF. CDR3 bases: TGTGCCAGCAAGAAATCAGTTGGCAGCTACACAGATACGCAGTATTTT.

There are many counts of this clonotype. CDR3 sequence (DNA): TGTGCCAGCACCAGCGGCAGCTCCTACGAGCAGTACTTC. Protein: CASTSGSSYEQYF. The rearrangement uses TRBV2 and TRBJ2-7, with D possibly matching TRBD2 (5 bases). The germline gives CDR1 SNHLY, CDR2 FYNNEI. The V gene lost 7 bases and the J gene lost 0 bases, with 10 bases spanning the gap. The CDR3 spans 13 residues.

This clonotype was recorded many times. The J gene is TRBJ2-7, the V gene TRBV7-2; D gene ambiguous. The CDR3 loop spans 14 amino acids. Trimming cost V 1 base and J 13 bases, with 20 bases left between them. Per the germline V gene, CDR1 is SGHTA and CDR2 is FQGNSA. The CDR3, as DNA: TGTGCCAGCAGCTTAGATGTTTGGGCAGAATTCGATTACTTC. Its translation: CASSLDVWAEFDYF.

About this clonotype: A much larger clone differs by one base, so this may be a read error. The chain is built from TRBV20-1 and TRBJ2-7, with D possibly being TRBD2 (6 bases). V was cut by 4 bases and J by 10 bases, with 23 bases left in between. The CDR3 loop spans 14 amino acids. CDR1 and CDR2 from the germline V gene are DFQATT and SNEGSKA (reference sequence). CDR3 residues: CSATAGLAYPDQYF. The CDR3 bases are TGCAGTGCTACGGCGGGACTTGCCTATCCCGATCAGTACTTC.

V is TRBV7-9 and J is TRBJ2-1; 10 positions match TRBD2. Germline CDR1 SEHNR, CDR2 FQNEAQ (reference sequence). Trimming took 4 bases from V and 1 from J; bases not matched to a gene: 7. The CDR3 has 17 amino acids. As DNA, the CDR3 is TGTGCCAGCAGCTCACCTCGAGCGGGAGGGTCCTACAATGAGCAGTTCTTC. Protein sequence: CASSSPRAGGSYNEQFF.

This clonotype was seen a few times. The CDR3 DNA sequence: TGTGCCAGCAGCCAGTCAGGGACCGGTAACACAGATACGCAGTATTTT. As protein: CASSQSGTGNTDTQYF. The chain couples TRBV3-1 to TRBJ2-3, with D perhaps matching TRBD1 or TRBD2 (5 bases each). The V end lost 3 bases, the J end lost 2 bases, and 15 bases lay between the germline ends. The CDR3 spans 16 residues. Germline V gene sequence: CDR1 LGHDT, CDR2 YNNKEL (reference sequence).

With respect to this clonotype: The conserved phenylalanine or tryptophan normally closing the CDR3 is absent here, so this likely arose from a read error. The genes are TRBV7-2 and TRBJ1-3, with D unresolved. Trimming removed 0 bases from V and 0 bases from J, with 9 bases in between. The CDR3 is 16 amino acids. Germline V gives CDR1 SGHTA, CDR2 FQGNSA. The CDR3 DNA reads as TGTGCCAGCAGCTTAGCGGGTTTGGGCTCTGGAAACACCATATATCTT. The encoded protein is CASSLAGLGSGNTIYL.

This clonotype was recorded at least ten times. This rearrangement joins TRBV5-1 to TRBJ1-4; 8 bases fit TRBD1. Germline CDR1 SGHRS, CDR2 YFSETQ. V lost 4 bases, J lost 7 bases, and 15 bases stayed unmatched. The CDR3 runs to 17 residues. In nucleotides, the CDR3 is TGCGCCAGCAGCCCGAGGCTGCGGGACAGGTTGGCTGAAAAACTGTTTTTT. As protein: CASSPRLRDRLAEKLFF.

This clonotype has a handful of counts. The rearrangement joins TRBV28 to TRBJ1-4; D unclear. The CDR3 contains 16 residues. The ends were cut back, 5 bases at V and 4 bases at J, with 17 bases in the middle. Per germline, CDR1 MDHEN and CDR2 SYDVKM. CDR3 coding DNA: TGTGCCAGCAGTCCACCAACCAGGAGTATTAATGAAAAACTGTTTTTT. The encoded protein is CASSPPTRSINEKLFF.

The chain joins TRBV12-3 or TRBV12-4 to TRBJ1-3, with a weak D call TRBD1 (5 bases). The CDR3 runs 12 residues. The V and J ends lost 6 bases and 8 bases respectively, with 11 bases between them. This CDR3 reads CASSSGIHTIYF. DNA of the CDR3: TGTGCCAGCAGCTCAGGGATTCACACCATATATTTT.

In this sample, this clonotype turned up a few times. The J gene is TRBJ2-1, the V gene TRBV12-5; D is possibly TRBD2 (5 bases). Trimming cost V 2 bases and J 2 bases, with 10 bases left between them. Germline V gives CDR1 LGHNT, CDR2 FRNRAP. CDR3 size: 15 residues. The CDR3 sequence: CASGLIQEAYNEQFF. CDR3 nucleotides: TGTGCTAGTGGTTTGATTCAGGAGGCCTACAATGAGCAGTTCTTC.

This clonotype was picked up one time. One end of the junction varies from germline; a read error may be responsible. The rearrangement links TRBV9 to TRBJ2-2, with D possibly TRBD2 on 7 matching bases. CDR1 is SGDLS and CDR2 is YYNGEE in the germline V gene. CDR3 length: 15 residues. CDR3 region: CAGSLKGGGTGELFF. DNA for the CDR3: TGTGCCGGCAGCCTGAAGGGGGGGGGCACCGGGGAGCTGTTTTTT.

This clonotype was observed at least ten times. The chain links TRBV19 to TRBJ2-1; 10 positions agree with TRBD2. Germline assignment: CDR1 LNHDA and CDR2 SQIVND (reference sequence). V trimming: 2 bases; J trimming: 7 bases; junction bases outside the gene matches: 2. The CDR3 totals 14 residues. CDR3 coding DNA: TGTGCCAGTAGTATACTAGCGGGAGTAAATGAGCAGTTCTTC. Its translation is CASSILAGVNEQFF. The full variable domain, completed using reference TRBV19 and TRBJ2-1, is DGGITQSPKYLFRKEGQNVTLSCEQNLNHDAMYWYRQDPGQGLRLIYYSQIVNDFQKGDIAEGYSVSREKKESFPLTVTSAQKNPTAFYLCASSILAGVNEQFFGPGTRLTVL.

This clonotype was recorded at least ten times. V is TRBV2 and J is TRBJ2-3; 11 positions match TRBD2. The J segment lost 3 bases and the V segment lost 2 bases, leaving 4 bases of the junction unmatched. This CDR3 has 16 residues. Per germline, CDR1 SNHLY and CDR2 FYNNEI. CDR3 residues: CASSESASGRTDTQYF. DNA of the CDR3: TGTGCCAGCAGTGAAAGTGCTAGCGGGAGGACAGATACGCAGTATTTT. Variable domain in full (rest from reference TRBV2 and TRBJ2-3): EPEVTQTPSHQVTQMGQEVILRCVPISNHLYFYWYRQILGQKVEFLVSFYNNEISEKSEIFDDQFSVERPDGSNFTLKIRSTKLEDSAMYFCASSESASGRTDTQYFGPGTRLTVL.

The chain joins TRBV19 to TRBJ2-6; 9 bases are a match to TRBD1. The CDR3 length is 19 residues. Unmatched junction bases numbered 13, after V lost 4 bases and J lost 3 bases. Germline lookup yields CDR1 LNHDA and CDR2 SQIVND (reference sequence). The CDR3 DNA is TGTGCCAGTAGTACCCCCTCGGGACAGGGTCGTGTTGGGGCCAACGTCCTGACTTTC. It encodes CASSTPSGQGRVGANVLTF. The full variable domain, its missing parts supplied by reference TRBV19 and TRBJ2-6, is DGGITQSPKYLFRKEGQNVTLSCEQNLNHDAMYWYRQDPGQGLRLIYYSQIVNDFQKGDIAEGYSVSREKKESFPLTVTSAQKNPTAFYLCASSTPSGQGRVGANVLTFGAGSRLTVL.

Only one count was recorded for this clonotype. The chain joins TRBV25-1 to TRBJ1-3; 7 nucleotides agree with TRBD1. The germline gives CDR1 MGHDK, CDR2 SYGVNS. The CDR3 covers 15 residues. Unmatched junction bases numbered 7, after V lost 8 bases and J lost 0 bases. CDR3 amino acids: CASAAGTASGNTIYF. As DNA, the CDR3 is TGTGCCAGCGCGGCGGGGACAGCCTCTGGAAACACCATATATTTT. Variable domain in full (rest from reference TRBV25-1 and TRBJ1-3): EADIYQTPRYLVIGTGKKITLECSQTMGHDKMYWYQQDPGMELHLIHYSYGVNSTEKGDLSSESTVSRIRTEHFPLTLESARPSHTSQYLCASAAGTASGNTIYFGEGSWLTVV.

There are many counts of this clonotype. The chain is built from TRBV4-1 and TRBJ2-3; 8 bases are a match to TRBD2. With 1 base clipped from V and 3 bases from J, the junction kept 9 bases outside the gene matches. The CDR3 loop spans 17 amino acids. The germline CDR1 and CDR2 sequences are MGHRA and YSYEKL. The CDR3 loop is CASSQGLARKKTDTQYF. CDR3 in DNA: TGCGCCAGCAGCCAAGGACTAGCGAGAAAAAAAACAGATACGCAGTATTTT.

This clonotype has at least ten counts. DNA for the CDR3: TGTGCCAGCAGCGAGGGTCTACAGGGTACAGAGACCCAGTACTTC. Protein: CASSEGLQGTETQYF. V and J are TRBV9 and TRBJ2-5, with D possibly TRBD1 on 6 matching bases. Trimming pared 3 bases from V and 4 bases from J, leaving 16 bases between. The CDR3 has 15 amino acids. Germline-derived CDR1 and CDR2 are SGDLS and YYNGEE.

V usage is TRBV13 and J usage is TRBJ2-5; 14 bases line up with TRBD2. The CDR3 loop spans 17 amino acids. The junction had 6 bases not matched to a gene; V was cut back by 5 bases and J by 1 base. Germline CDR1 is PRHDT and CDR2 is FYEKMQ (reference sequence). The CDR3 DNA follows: TGTGCCAGCAGCCGAATGACTAGCGGGGGGGTCCAAGAGACCCAGTACTTC. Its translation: CASSRMTSGGVQETQYF.

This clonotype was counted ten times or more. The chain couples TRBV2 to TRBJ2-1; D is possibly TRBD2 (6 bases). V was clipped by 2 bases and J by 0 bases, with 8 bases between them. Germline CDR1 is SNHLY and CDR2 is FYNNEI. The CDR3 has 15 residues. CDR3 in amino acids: CASSEFGSSYNEQFF. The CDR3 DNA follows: TGTGCCAGCAGTGAATTCGGGAGCTCCTACAATGAGCAGTTCTTC.

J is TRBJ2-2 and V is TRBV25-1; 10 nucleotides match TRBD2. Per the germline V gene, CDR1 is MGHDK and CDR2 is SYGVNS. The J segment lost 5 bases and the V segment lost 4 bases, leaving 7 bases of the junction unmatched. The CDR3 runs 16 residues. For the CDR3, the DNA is TGTGCCAGCAGTGCCCTAGCGGGGGAAGAAACCGGGGAGCTGTTTTTT. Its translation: CASSALAGEETGELFF.

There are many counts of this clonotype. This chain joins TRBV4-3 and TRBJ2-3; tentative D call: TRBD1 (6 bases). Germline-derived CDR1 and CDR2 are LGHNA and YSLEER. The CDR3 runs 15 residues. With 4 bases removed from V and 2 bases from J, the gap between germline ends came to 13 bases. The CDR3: CASSRGRHHTDTQYF. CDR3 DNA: TGCGCCAGCAGCCGGGGGCGACACCACACAGATACGCAGTATTTT.

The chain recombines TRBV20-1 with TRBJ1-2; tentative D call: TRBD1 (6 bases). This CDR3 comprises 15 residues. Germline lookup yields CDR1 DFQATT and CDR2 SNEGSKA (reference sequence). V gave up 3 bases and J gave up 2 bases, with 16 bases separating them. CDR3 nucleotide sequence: TGCAGTGCTAGCAGGCGAGGGGGGTCGAACTATGGCTACACCTTC. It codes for CSASRRGGSNYGYTF.

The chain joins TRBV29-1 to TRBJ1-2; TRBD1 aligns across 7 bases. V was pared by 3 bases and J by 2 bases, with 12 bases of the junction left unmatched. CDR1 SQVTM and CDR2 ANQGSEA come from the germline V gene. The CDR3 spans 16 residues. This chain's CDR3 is CSVDRRGKGPNYGYTF. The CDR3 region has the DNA TGCAGCGTTGACCGCAGGGGGAAAGGGCCCAACTATGGCTACACCTTC.

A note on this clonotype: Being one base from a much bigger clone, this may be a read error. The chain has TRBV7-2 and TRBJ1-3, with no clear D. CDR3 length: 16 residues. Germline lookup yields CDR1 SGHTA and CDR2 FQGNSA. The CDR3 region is CASSLSTAVVGNSIYF. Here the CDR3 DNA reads TGTGCCAGCAGCCTATCGACGGCCGTCGTAGGAAACTCCATATATTTT.

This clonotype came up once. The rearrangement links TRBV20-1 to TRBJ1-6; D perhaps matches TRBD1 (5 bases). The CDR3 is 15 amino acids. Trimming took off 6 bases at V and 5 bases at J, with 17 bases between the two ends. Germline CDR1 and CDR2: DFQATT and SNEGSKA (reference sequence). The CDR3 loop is CSAPGLAGDNSPLHF. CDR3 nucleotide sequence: TGCAGTGCACCGGGACTAGCGGGAGATAATTCACCCCTCCACTTT.